The next 6 T cell receptor beta chains were all read from a single sample in a study of shared clonotypes between healthy human individuals. The data were produced by immunoSEQ multiplex PCR, yet TCRdb's version contains in-frame clones alone and is incomplete. This repertoire shows around 2.1 million clones, nearly 97% found once; its top ten account for roughly 0.13%. Sequenced sample: naive CD4+ T cells sorted from blood. Documented subset: CD45RA+ positively selected. These receptors all stem from a man between 18 and 29 years old in good health.

The chain has TRBV15 and TRBJ2-5; 8 bases are shared with TRBD2. The CDR3 runs to 18 residues. The trim removed 0 bases at V and 1 base at J, leaving 10 bases unmatched. The germline V gene has CDR1 LNHNV and CDR2 YYDKDF (reference sequence). The CDR3 is CATSRDRGLAGSQETQYF. CDR3 sequence (DNA): TGTGCCACCAGCAGAGATCGAGGCCTAGCGGGTTCCCAAGAGACCCAGTACTTC. Full variable domain (missing parts from reference TRBV15 and TRBJ2-5): DAMVIQNPRYQVTQFGKPVTLSCSQTLNHNVMYWYQQKSSQAPKLLFHYYDKDFNNEADTPDNFQSRRPNTSFCFLDIRSPGLGDTAMYLCATSRDRGLAGSQETQYFGPGTRLLVL.

The rearrangement uses TRBV11-2 and TRBJ2-7, with D possibly called TRBD1 or TRBD2 (5 bases each). The CDR3 is 16 amino acids. V gave up 0 bases and J gave up 5 bases, with 17 bases separating them. Germline values: CDR1 SGHAT, CDR2 FQNNGV. The CDR3 loop is CASSLDRFGTDHEQYF. DNA for the CDR3: TGTGCCAGCAGCTTAGATCGTTTCGGGACGGACCACGAGCAGTACTTC.

The V gene is TRBV5-1, the J gene TRBJ2-6; perhaps D is TRBD1 or TRBD2 (5 bases each). V gave up 3 bases and J gave up 0 bases, with 13 bases separating them. The CDR3 is 17 residues long. Looked up from germline, CDR1 is SGHRS and CDR2 is YFSETQ. CDR3 nucleotide sequence: TGCGCCAGCAGCTCATCAGGGACCAGCTCTGGGGCCAACGTCCTGACTTTC. Translated: CASSSSGTSSGANVLTF.

This clone was detected once. The chain carries TRBV4-2 and TRBJ1-1; D may be TRBD1 (5 bases). Germline V gives CDR1 LGHNA, CDR2 YNFKEQ. Deletions cut 0 bases from V and 10 bases from J, with 24 bases between. This CDR3 contains 17 residues. CDR3 protein: CASSQDLWSTVTSGAFF. CDR3 nucleotide sequence: TGTGCCAGCAGCCAAGATCTCTGGTCGACAGTGACTTCTGGAGCTTTCTTT.

The CDR3 DNA reads as TGTGCCAGCAGTGAACGTTCCAGGGGGCCCCCCGGGGAGCTGTTTTTT. Its protein product is CASSERSRGPPGELFF. This chain links TRBV6-1 with TRBJ2-2; the match to TRBD1 covers 8 bases. The CDR3 has 16 amino acids. V was clipped by 2 bases and J by 6 bases; unmatched bases: 8. Germline V gene lookup returns CDR1 MNHNS and CDR2 SASEGT.

This chain links TRBV7-2 with TRBJ1-5, with D perhaps TRBD1 (6 bases). CDR1 and CDR2 from the germline V gene are SGHTA and FQGNSA. The CDR3 is 15 amino acids. V was pared by 1 base and J by 4 bases, with 11 bases between. The CDR3 reads CASSLGTEGNQPQHF. The CDR3 DNA reads TGTGCCAGCAGCTTAGGGACAGAGGGGAATCAGCCCCAGCATTTT.